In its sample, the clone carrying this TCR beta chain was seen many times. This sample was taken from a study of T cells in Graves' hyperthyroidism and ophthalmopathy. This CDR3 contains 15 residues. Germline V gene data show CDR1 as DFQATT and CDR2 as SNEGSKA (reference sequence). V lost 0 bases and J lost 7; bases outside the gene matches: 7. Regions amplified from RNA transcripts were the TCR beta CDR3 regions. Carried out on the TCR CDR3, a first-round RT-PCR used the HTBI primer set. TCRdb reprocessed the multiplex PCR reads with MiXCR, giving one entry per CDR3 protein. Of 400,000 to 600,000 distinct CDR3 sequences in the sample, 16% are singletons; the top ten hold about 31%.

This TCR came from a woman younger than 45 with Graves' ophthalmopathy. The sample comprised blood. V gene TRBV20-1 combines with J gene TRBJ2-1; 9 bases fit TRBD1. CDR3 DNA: TGCAGTGCTAGAGATTGGGGGACAGGGATGAATGAGCAGTTCTTC. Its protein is CSARDWGTGMNEQFF.